This TCR beta chain was identified in a study of early T cells in non-severe SARS-CoV-2 infection. V lost 3 bases, J lost 10 bases, and 7 bases lay in between. CDR3 size: 11 residues. Each CDR3 protein is one row after TCRdb ran MiXCR on the 5' RACE reads. The table lists about 92,000 distinct CDR3 sequences, 14% of them singletons. The specimen was whole blood. The chain employs TRBV12-3 or TRBV12-4 and TRBJ2-1; D perhaps matches TRBD2 (6 bases). The sequence derives from an adult who was a healthcare worker with PCR-confirmed SARS-CoV-2 infection or an uninfected control (not recorded which). CDR3 region: CASSFAGEQFF. The CDR3 region has the DNA TGTGCCAGCAGTTTTGCGGGGGAGCAGTTCTTC.